This TCR beta chain comes out of a study of cytomegalovirus exposure and HLA in healthy donors. About this clone: Its antigen is still unknown.

Whole-study findings and limits: Most TCR sequences showed up rarely, but some public TCRs showed up in many donors. Specific recognition of CMV antigens was confirmed in vitro for three chains (all CMV-associated). TRBV6-2, TRBV6-3 and some other V segments were excluded as indistinguishable. Follow-up analysis seemed to connect common viral pathogens with several of the most significant clusters identified.

CDR3 length: 12 amino acids. From germline, CDR1 is LNHDA and CDR2 SQIVND (reference sequence). Trimming took off 5 bases at V and 4 bases at J, with 6 bases between the two ends. Use of 60 Vbeta and 13 Jbeta primers characterized the PCR. Only in-frame clones appear in the TCRdb table, and some are missing; sequencing was by immunoSEQ multiplex PCR. The data show 95,000 to 100,000 clones, with roughly 79% seen just once and about 4.3% held by the top ten. The genes are TRBV19 and TRBJ1-5, with D hard to call. The receptor was derived from a man in his forties or fifties in good health and CMV-seronegative. Input material: PBMCs. CDR3 DNA: TGTGCCAGTAGTTCACTAAATCAGCCCCAGCATTTT. This gives the protein CASSSLNQPQHF.